The 20 T cell receptor beta chains presented below share a single source sample, sequenced in a study of shared clonotypes between healthy human individuals. CD45RO-negative CD8 cells positively selected for CCR7 made up the naive population, which excluded terminally differentiated effector memory CD45RA+ cells. Repertoires were generated with immunoSEQ multiplex PCR, while TCRdb's copy carries only in-frame clones and drops some. This sample has 2 million to 2.5 million clones, with about 93% found just once. Sequences were obtained from naive CD8+ T cells from PBMCs. The receptor set was obtained from a man younger than 35 in good health. Some clones in this sample may be carry-over from other donors' samples.

The chain uses TRBV7-8 and TRBJ2-1; the D is unclear. Trimming pared 3 bases from V and 6 bases from J, leaving 9 bases between. CDR1 and CDR2 from the germline V gene are SGHVS and FQNEAQ. The CDR3 contains 13 residues. The CDR3 DNA reads as TGTGCCAGCAGCTTCATGTCCCGCAATGAGCAGTTCTTC. Its translation is CASSFMSRNEQFF.

The gene calls are TRBV25-1 and TRBJ2-2; D might be TRBD1 (6 bases). Germline loops: CDR1 MGHDK, CDR2 SYGVNS. CDR3 length: 16 amino acids. Trimming stripped 1 base from V and 4 bases from J, with 13 bases between. The DNA for the CDR3 is TGTGCCAGCAGTGAATGGGAACAGGGTTTCACCGGGGAGCTGTTTTTT. Translation gives CASSEWEQGFTGELFF.

On this clone: The germline gene is not matched at one end of the junction; a read error may be the cause. This chain connects TRBV6-5 to TRBJ1-1; no clear D gene. The germline V gene has CDR1 MNHEY and CDR2 SVGAGI. The CDR3 covers 13 residues. The CDR3: CASSLSTNPEAFF. CDR3 nucleotide sequence: TGTGCCAGCAGTCTTTCAACGAACCCTGAAGCTTTCTTT.

Concerning this clone itself: The same CDR3 is also encoded by other DNA sequences in this sample. The DNA of the CDR3 is TGTGCCAGCAGTTCACACACAGATACGCAGTATTTT. Translated: CASSSHTDTQYF. The chain joins TRBV27 to TRBJ2-3; unclear D gene. CDR1 and CDR2 (germline): MNHEY, SMNVEV (reference sequence). V shed 4 bases and J shed 2 bases, with 4 bases lying between them. The CDR3 runs 12 residues.

V and J are TRBV5-6 and TRBJ2-6; D is ambiguous. CDR3 size: 13 residues. CDR1 and CDR2 from the germline V gene are SGHDT and YYEEEE. Trimming shortened V by 4 bases and J by 1 base, and 3 bases separated the two germline ends. The CDR3 DNA reads TGTGCCAGCAGCGCGTCTGGGGCCAACGTCCTGACTTTC. Residues: CASSASGANVLTF.

V and J are TRBV7-2 and TRBJ1-3; tentatively, D is TRBD1 (5 bases). V was cut by 4 bases and J by 2 bases, with 12 bases left in between. The germline gives CDR1 SGHTA, CDR2 FQGNSA. The CDR3 runs 15 residues. The CDR3 loop is CASSSDGGAGNTIYF. DNA for the CDR3: TGTGCCAGCAGCTCCGACGGGGGGGCTGGAAACACCATATATTTT.

V usage is TRBV27 and J usage is TRBJ1-2, with D possibly matching TRBD1 (5 bases). CDR1 and CDR2 from the germline V gene are MNHEY and SMNVEV (reference sequence). The V end lost 6 bases, the J end lost 8 bases, and 28 bases lay between the germline ends. The length of the CDR3 is 17 residues. In DNA form, the CDR3 reads TGTGCCAGCAGCGCGGCCCGTCACGGGACGGACCTACGGGGCTACACCTTC. Translation gives CASSAARHGTDLRGYTF.

The chain joins TRBV15 to TRBJ2-1; 12 positions match TRBD1. Per germline, CDR1 LNHNV and CDR2 YYDKDF (reference sequence). The CDR3 runs 15 residues. With 3 bases clipped from V and 8 bases from J, the junction kept 5 bases outside the gene matches. The CDR3, as DNA: TGTGCCACCAGCAGGGGACAGGGGGCTGCTCATGAGCAGTTCTTC. It encodes CATSRGQGAAHEQFF.

The chain recombines TRBV28 with TRBJ1-4, with TRBD1 matching 7 bases. Losses at the gene ends were 6 bases for V and 6 bases for J; bases not matched to a gene: 7. Germline values: CDR1 MDHEN, CDR2 SYDVKM. This CDR3 is 14 amino acids long. The CDR3: CASSYRGRHEKLFF. The CDR3 bases are TGTGCCAGCAGCTACAGGGGTCGGCATGAAAAACTGTTTTTT.

The V call is TRBV27, the J call TRBJ2-7, with 9 bases identical to TRBD2. The CDR3 extends over 15 amino acids. Germline V gives CDR1 MNHEY, CDR2 SMNVEV (reference sequence). J was trimmed by 1 base and V by 5 bases; bases with no gene match: 6. As DNA, the CDR3 is TGTGCCAGCAGTCCTAGCGGGGAGGGATCCTACGAGCAGTACTTC. This sequence encodes CASSPSGEGSYEQYF.

The gene calls are TRBV5-1 and TRBJ1-1; 8 bases fit TRBD1. J gave up 7 bases and V 4 bases, and 6 bases lay outside the gene matches. CDR3 length equals 13 residues. Germline CDR1 and CDR2: SGHRS and YFSETQ. For the CDR3, the DNA is TGCGCCAGCAGCGCGACAGGGGCCCTTGAAGCTTTCTTT. It codes for CASSATGALEAFF.

The chain carries TRBV5-8 and TRBJ2-7; no definite D call. V lost 6 bases and J 7 bases, leaving 17 bases between the germline ends. Germline V CDR1 and CDR2: SGHTS, YDEGEE. The CDR3 sequence is 13 residues long. The CDR3 nucleotides read TGTGCCAGCACCCCGCTTAGCTACGGGGAGCAGTACTTC. This codes for CASTPLSYGEQYF.

In this sample, this clone turned up once. The chain employs TRBV13 and TRBJ2-1; TRBD1 matches 8 bases. The CDR3 runs 15 residues. Per germline, CDR1 PRHDT and CDR2 FYEKMQ (reference sequence). Germline trimming cut 5 bases from V and 4 bases from J; bases unmatched to any gene: 7. Written as DNA, the CDR3 is TGTGCCAGCAGCCCGAGGACAGGGAGATACAATGAGCAGTTCTTC. It specifies CASSPRTGRYNEQFF.

The chain links TRBV6-1 to TRBJ1-2; no clear D gene. Trimming left V 0 bases short and J 3 bases short, with 14 bases between. The CDR3 extends over 16 amino acids. Germline CDR1 and CDR2: MNHNS and SASEGT. As DNA, the CDR3 is TGTGCCAGCAGTGAAGCGCTTTATCAGGCGTACTATGGCTACACCTTC. Residues: CASSEALYQAYYGYTF.

CDR3 protein: CASSDWGSASYEQYF. CDR3 coding DNA: TGTGCCAGTAGTGATTGGGGGTCTGCATCCTACGAGCAGTACTTC. This chain links TRBV19 with TRBJ2-7; D assignment may be TRBD1 or TRBD2 (5 bases each). The CDR3 runs to 15 residues. V was pared by 5 bases and J by 1 base, with 15 bases between. CDR1 is LNHDA and CDR2 is SQIVND in the germline V gene (reference sequence).

The CDR3 sequence is CASSLLGGTVNTGELFF. CDR3 in DNA: TGTGCCAGCAGCCTCTTAGGGGGGACAGTCAACACCGGGGAGCTGTTTTTT. This chain uses TRBV4-2 with TRBJ2-2; tentative D call: TRBD1 (7 bases). The V end was cut by 4 bases, the J end by 2 bases, with 17 bases between. From germline, CDR1 is LGHNA and CDR2 YNFKEQ. The CDR3 is 17 amino acids.

The chain links TRBV4-3 to TRBJ2-3; TRBD2 aligns across 9 bases. The CDR3 spans 15 residues. Per germline, CDR1 LGHNA and CDR2 YSLEER. After removal of 6 bases from V and 4 bases from J, the junction contained 8 bases not matched to a gene. The CDR3 nucleotides are TGCGCCAGCAGTTTAGCGGGAGAGAGGGCAGATACGCAGTATTTT. Translation: CASSLAGERADTQYF.

This clone appeared a single time. This sequence joins TRBV2 and TRBJ2-7; 7 bases fit TRBD2. The CDR3 length is 15 residues. The germline V gene encodes CDR1 SNHLY and CDR2 FYNNEI. J was trimmed by 4 bases and V by 6 bases; bases with no gene match: 12. CDR3 protein: CASRGGSSGFYEQYF. For the CDR3, the DNA is TGTGCCAGCAGGGGGGGGAGTAGCGGGTTTTACGAGCAGTACTTC.

J is TRBJ2-7 and V is TRBV7-9; possibly TRBD1 for D (5 bases). This CDR3 has 13 amino acids. CDR1 is SEHNR, CDR2 FQNEAQ, per germline (reference sequence). The V end was cut by 5 bases, the J end by 3 bases, with 11 bases between. The CDR3 protein is CASSAGHYYEQYF. The CDR3, as DNA: TGTGCCAGCAGCGCCGGACACTACTACGAGCAGTACTTC. Using reference TRBV7-9 and TRBJ2-7 for the parts outside the CDR3, the full variable domain is DTGVSQNPRHKITKRGQNVTFRCDPISEHNRLYWYRQTLGQGPEFLTYFQNEAQLEKSRLLSDRFSAERPKGSFSTLEIQRTEQGDSAMYLCASSAGHYYEQYFGPGTRLTVT.

The CDR3 region has the DNA TGCGCCAGCAGCTGGCCGGGACAGGGGGAAGATACGCAGTATTTT. Protein product: CASSWPGQGEDTQYF. The rearrangement joins TRBV5-1 to TRBJ2-3; 11 nucleotides match TRBD1. V was clipped by 3 bases and J by 5 bases; unmatched bases: 5. Germline V lookup: CDR1 SGHRS, CDR2 YFSETQ. This CDR3 has 15 amino acids.